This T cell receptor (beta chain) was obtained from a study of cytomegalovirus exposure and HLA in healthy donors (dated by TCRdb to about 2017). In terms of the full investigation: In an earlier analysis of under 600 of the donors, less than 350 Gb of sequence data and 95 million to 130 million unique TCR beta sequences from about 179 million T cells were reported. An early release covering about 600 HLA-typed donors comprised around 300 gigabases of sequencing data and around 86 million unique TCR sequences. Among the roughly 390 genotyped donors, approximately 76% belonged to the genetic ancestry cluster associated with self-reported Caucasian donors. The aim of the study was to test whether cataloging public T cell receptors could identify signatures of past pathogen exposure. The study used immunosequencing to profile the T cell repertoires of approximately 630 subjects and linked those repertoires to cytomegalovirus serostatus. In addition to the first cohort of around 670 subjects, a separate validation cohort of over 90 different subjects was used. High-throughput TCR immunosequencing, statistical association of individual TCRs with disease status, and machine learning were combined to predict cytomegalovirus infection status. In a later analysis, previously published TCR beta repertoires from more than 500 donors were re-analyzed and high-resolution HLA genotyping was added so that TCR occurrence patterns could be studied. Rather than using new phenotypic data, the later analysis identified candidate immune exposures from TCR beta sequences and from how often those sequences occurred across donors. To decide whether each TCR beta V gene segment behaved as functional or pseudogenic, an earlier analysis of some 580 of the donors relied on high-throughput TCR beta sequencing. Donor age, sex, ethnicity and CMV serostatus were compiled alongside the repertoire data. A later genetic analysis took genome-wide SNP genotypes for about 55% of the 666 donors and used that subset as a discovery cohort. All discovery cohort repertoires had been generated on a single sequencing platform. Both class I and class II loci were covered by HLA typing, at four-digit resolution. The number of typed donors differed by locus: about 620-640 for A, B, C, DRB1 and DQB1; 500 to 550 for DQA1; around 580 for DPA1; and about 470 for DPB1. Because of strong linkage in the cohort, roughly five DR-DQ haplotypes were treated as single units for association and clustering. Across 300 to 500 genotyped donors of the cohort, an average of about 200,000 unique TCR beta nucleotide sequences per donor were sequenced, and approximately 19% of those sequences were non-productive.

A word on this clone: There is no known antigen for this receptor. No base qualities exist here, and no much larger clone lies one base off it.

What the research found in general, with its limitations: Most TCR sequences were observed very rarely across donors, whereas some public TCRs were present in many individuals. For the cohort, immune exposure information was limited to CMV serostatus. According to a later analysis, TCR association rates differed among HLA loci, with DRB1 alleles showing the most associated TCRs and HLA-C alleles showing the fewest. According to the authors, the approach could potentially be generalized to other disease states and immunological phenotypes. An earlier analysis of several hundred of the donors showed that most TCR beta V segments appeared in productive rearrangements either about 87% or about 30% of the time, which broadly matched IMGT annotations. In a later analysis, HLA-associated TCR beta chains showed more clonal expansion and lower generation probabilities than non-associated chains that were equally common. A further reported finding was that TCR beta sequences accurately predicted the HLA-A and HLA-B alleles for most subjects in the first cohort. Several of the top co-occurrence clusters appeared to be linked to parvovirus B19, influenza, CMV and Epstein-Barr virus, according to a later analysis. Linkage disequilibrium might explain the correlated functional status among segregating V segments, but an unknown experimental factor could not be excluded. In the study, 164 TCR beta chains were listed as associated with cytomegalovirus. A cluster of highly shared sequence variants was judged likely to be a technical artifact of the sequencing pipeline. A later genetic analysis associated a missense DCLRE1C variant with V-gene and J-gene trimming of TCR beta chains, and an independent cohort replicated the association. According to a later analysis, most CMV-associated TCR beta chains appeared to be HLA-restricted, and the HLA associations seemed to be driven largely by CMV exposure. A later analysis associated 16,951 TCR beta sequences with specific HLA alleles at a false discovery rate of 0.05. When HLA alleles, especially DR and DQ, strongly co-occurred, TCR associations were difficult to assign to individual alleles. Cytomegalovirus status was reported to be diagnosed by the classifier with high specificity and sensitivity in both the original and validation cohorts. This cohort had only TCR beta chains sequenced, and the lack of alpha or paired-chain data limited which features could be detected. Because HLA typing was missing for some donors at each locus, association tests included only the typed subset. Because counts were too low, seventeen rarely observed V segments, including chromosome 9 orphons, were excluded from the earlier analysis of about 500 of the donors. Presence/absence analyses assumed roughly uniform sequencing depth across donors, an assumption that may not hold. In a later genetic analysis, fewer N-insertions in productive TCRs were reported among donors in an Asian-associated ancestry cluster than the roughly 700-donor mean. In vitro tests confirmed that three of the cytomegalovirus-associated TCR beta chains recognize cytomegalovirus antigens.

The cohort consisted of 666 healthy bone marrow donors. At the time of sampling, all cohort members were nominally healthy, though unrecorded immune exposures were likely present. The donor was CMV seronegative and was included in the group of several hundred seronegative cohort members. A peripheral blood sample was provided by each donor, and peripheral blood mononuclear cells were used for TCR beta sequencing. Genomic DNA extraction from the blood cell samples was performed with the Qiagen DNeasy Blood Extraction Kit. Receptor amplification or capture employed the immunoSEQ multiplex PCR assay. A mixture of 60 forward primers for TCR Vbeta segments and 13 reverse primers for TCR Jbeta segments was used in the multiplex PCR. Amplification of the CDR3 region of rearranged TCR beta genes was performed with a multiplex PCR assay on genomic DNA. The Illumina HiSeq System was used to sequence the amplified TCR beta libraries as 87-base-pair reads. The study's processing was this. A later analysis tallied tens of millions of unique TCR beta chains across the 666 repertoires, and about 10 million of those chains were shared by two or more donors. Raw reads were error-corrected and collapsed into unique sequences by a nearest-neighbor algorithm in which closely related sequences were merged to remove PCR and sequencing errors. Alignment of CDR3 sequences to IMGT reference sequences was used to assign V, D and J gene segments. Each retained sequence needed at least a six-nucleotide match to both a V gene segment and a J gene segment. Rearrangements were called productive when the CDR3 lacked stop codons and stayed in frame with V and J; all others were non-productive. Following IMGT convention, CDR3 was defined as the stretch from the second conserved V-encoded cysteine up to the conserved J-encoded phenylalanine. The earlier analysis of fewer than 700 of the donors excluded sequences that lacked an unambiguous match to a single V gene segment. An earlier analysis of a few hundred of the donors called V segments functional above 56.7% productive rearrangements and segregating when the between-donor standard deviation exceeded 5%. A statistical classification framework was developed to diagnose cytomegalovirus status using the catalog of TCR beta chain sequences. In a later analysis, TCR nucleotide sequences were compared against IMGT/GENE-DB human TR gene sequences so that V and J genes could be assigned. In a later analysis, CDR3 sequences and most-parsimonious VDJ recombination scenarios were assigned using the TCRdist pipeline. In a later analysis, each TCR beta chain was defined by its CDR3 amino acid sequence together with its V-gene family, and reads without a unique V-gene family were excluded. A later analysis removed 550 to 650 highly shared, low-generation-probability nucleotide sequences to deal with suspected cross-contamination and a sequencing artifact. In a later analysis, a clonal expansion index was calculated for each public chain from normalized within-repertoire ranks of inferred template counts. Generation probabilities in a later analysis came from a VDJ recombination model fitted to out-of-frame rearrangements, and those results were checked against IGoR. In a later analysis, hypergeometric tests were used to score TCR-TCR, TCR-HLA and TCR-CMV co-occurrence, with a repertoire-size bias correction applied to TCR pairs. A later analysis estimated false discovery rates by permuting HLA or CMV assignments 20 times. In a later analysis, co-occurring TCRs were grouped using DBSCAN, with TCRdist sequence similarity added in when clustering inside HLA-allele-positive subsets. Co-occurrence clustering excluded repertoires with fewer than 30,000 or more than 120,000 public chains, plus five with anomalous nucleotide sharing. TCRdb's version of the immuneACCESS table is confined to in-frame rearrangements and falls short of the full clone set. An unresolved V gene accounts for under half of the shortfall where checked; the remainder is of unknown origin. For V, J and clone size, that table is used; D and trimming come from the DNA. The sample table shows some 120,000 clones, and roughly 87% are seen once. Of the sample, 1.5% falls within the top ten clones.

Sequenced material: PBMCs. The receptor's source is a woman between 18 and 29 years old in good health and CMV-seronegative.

The DNA reads as follows: TGTGCCAGCAGTTTACGCCCGGTCGGTCAGCCCCAGCATTTT. This encodes CASSLRPVGQPQHF. Recombination joined TRBV27 with TRBJ1-5, with no confidently assigned D gene. Trimming at the junction amounts to 2 bases on V and 6 bases on J, and the germline ends lie 11 bases apart. In the germline V gene (reference sequence), CDR1 corresponds to MNHEY and CDR2 to SMNVEV. CDR3 length: 14 amino acids, cysteine to phenylalanine. This entry keeps only the CDR3 DNA: 42 bases, framed from base 1.